This entry is about one TCR beta chain. Its cognate antigen has yet to be identified. Base qualities are missing; no much larger clone stands one base away. Approximately 550 nanograms of biopsy DNA per sample were submitted for commercial TCRB immunosequencing. A two-step, amplification bias-controlled multiplex PCR was used by Adaptive Biotechnology to amplify CDR3 regions from genomic DNA. Primers covering every V and J gene segment were used in the first PCR, while barcodes and Illumina adapters were added in the second PCR. An Illumina instrument was used to sequence the CDR3 libraries. In the source study's methods: Analysis combined the vendor-provided pipelines with custom analysis of raw data in R/Bioconductor under R version 3.3.0. Clonality, which ranges from 0 to 1, was calculated as the inverse of the normalised Shannon entropy across all productive clones. The repertoire share taken up by the top 100 clones defined high-frequency clones, and only clones that passed a 95% confidence test were kept. Repertoire diversity was measured with the Simpson index, and overlap between samples was measured with the Morisita-Horn index. TCRdb limited this immuneACCESS table to in-frame rearrangements with V and J called. A share of clones is missing; checked studies link under half to unresolved V genes, and the rest is unexplained. Clone size and V and J calls were adopted from that table, with D and trimming inferred from the DNA. The sample table shows fewer than 20,000 clones, and under 80% are seen once. Of the sample, roughly 5% falls within the top ten clones.

To be eligible, patients had to be adults with ileal or ileocolonic Crohn's disease and an indication for ileocolonic resection. Whole ileal mucosal biopsies were kept frozen at -80 degrees C prior to DNA extraction. Genomic DNA was extracted from frozen whole biopsies with a TRizol-based method and quantified on a NanoDrop 2000 spectrophotometer. This entry is derived from a study of T cell repertoires in ileal Crohn's disease (dated by TCRdb to about 2019). Regarding the study in general: The median duration of disease was roughly 8.2 years, and at the time of surgery around 35% of patients were active smokers. Surgery was performed for a complication in all patients, with stricturing disease in 61% and penetrating disease in 39%. Roughly half of the patients were given postoperative therapy, with roughly 20 on anti-TNF agents and 10 to 12 on thiopurines. A prospective multicentre cohort supplied the 55 to 65 Crohn's disease patients whose TCR repertoires were analysed. The study was conducted in parallel with a multicentre cohort that was designed to identify predictors of early endoscopic recurrence following ileocolonic resection. Endoscopic postoperative recurrence was defined by a Rutgeerts score above i0. A total of roughly 150 mucosal samples from around 60 patients were sequenced, collected from several sites on the surgical specimen as well as at postoperative endoscopy. General study outcomes and caveats: Higher high-frequency clone percentages at surgery were associated with endoscopic recurrence; all patients with clonality above 26.8% (18/57) had recurrence. Only a subgroup of patients, of unstated size, had their mucosal CD4 and CD8 T cells sorted and sequenced. A significantly higher proportion of clonal expansions was observed in active smokers at surgery than in non-smokers (roughly 27% vs 19%, p=0.02). Compared with CD4 T cells, sorted CD8 T cells contained more high-frequency clones, which suggests that the mucosal expansions were mostly CD8.

The trim is 1 base for V and 0 bases for J, with a gap of 16 bases between the germline ends. The cysteine opens and the phenylalanine closes a CDR3 of 18 amino acids. CDR3 DNA is the only sequence kept; it has 54 bases, read in frame from the first base. The germline V gene (reference sequence) sets CDR1 to SEHNR and CDR2 to FQNEAQ. The clonotype originates from an adult with Crohn's disease. Source material: ileal tissue. This chain is built from TRBV7-9 and TRBJ2-4; possibly the D gene is TRBD1, per 5 matching bases. The CDR3 in this case is CASSLGHQGNLAKNIQYF. In nucleotide form, the sequence is TGTGCCAGCAGCTTAGGTCATCAGGGCAATTTAGCCAAAAACATTCAGTACTTC.